The entry below gives a single T cell receptor beta chain sequence along with its context. Its cognate antigen is unknown. The record originates from a study of T cell responses to AZD1222 COVID-19 vaccine. Broader study findings: Among spike-specific TCRs, nearly half reportedly target unmutated variant regions.

Trimming took off 3 bases at V and 0 bases at J, with 18 bases between the two ends. The CDR3 consists of 17 residues. Looked up from germline, CDR1 is SGHRS and CDR2 is YFSETQ. Here immunoSEQ multiplex PCR was the method, and the copy in TCRdb shows in-frame clones only, minus some. The repertoire holds 95,000 to 100,000 clones, with around nine tenths as singletons. The clonotype originates from an adult in good health. The starting material was peripheral blood, obtained on day 0 of AZD1222 vaccination. This sequence joins TRBV5-1 and TRBJ1-2, with a weak D call TRBD1 (5 bases). The CDR3 DNA reads as TGCGCCAGCAGCTACGGGTTTCAGGGTGAAGCTAACTATGGCTACACCTTC. It encodes CASSYGFQGEANYGYTF.